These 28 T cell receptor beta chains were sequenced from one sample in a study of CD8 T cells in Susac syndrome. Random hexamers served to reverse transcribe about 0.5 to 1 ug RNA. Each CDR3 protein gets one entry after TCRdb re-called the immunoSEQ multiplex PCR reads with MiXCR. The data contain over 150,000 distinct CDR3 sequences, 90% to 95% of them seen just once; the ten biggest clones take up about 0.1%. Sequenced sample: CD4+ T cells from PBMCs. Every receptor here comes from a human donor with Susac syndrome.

The CDR3 DNA is TGCAGTGCTAGCCAGATCTTGGTTGGGAACACTGAAGCTTTCTTT. Encoded protein: CSASQILVGNTEAFF. V gene TRBV20-1 combines with J gene TRBJ1-1, with D hard to call. The germline V and J ends were trimmed by 3 bases and 1 base, with 15 bases remaining between them. Germline V gene lookup returns CDR1 DFQATT and CDR2 SNEGSKA (reference sequence). There are 15 residues in the CDR3.

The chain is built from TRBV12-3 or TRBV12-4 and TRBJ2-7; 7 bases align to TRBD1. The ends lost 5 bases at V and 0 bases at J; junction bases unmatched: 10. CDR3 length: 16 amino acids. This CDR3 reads CASSVTTGVFSYEQYF. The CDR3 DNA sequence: TGTGCCAGCAGTGTCACTACAGGGGTTTTCTCCTACGAGCAGTACTTC.

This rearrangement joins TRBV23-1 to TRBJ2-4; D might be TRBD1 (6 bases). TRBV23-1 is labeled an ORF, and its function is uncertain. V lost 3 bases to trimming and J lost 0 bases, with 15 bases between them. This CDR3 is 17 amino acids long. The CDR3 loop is CASSHSPGQLAKNIQYF. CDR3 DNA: TGCGCCAGCAGTCACAGTCCGGGACAACTAGCCAAAAACATTCAGTACTTC.

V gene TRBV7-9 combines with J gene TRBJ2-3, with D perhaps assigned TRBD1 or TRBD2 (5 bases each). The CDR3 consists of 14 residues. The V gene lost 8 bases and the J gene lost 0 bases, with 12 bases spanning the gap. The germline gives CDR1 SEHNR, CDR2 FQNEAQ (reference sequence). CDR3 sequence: CASSPGPSTDTQYF. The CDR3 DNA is TGTGCCAGCTCACCGGGACCTAGCACAGATACGCAGTATTTT.

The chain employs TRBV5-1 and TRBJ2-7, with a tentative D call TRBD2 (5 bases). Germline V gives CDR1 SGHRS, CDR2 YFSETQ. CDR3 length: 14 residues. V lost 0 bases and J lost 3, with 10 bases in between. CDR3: CASSLGVSVYEQYF. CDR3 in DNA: TGCGCCAGCAGCTTGGGGGTTAGCGTCTACGAGCAGTACTTC.

The CDR3 DNA follows: TGTGCCATCAGGAACGGAGGTGGGGCTCCCGAGCAGTACTTC. It translates to CAIRNGGGAPEQYF. J is TRBJ2-7 and V is TRBV10-3; either TRBD1 or TRBD2 may supply D (5 bases each). Germline V gives CDR1 ENHRY, CDR2 SYGVKD. This CDR3 spans 14 amino acids. Trimming took off 6 bases at V and 6 bases at J, with 18 bases between the two ends.

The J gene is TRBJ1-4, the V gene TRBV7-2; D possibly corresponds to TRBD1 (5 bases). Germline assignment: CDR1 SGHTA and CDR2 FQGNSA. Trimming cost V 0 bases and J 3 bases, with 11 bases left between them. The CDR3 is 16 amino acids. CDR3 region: CASSLASGAANEKLFF. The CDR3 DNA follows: TGTGCCAGCAGCTTAGCGAGTGGGGCAGCTAATGAAAAACTGTTTTTT.

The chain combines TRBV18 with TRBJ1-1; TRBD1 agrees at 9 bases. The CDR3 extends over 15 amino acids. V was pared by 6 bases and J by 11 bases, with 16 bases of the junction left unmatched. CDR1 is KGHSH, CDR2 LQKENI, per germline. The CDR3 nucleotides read TGTGCCAGCTCCCCCCTTCGGACAGGGGACAATGGGGCTTTCTTT. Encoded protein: CASSPLRTGDNGAFF.

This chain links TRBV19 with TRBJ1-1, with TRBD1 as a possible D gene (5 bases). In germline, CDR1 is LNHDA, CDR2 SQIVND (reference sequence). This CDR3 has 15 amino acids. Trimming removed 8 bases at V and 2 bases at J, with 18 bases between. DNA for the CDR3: TGTGCCAGTCTTCCTTGGGGGGACCCTAACACTGAAGCTTTCTTT. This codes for CASLPWGDPNTEAFF.

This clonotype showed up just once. This chain's CDR3 is CASSSPGGGHSYNEQFF. In DNA, the CDR3 is TGTGCCAGCAGCTCCCCAGGAGGGGGACACTCCTACAATGAGCAGTTCTTC. This chain joins TRBV7-9 and TRBJ2-1; D tentatively reads TRBD1 or TRBD2 (6 bases each). V dropped 4 bases and J dropped 0 bases, with 16 bases sitting between them. The CDR3 has 17 amino acids. Per germline, CDR1 SEHNR and CDR2 FQNEAQ (reference sequence). Looking up the rest from reference TRBV7-9 and TRBJ2-1 gives the full variable domain: DTGVSQNPRHKITKRGQNVTFRCDPISEHNRLYWYRQTLGQGPEFLTYFQNEAQLEKSRLLSDRFSAERPKGSFSTLEIQRTEQGDSAMYLCASSSPGGGHSYNEQFFGPGTRLTVL.

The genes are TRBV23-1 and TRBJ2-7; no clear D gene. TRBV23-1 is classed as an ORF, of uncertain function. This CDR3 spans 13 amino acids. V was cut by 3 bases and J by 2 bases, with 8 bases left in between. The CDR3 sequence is CASSQDLPYEQYF. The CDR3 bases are TGCGCCAGCAGTCAGGACCTACCCTACGAGCAGTACTTC.

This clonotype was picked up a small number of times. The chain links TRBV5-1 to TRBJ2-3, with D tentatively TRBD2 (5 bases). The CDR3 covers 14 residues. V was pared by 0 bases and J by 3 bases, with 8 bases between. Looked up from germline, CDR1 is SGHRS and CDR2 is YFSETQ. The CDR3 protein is CASSLGVATDTQYF. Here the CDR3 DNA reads TGCGCCAGCAGCTTGGGAGTAGCGACAGATACGCAGTATTTT.

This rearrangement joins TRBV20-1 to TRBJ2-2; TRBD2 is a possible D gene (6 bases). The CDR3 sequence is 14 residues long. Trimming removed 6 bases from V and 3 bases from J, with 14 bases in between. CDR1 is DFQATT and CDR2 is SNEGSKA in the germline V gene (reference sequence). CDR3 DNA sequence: TGCAGTGCCCCGACTAGTTTAGACACCGGGGAGCTGTTTTTT. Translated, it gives CSAPTSLDTGELFF.

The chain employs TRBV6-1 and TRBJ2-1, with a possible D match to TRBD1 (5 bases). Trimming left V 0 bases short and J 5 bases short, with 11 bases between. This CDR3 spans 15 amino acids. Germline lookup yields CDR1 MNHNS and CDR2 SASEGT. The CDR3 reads CASSEARQSDNEQFF. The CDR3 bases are TGTGCCAGCAGTGAAGCCAGACAGTCGGACAATGAGCAGTTCTTC.

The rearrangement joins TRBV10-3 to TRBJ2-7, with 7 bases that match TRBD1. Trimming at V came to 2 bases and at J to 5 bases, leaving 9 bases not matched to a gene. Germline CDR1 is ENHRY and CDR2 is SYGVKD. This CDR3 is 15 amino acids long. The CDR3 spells CAISEHSGGADEQYF. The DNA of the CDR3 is TGTGCCATCAGTGAGCATTCAGGGGGAGCAGACGAGCAGTACTTC.

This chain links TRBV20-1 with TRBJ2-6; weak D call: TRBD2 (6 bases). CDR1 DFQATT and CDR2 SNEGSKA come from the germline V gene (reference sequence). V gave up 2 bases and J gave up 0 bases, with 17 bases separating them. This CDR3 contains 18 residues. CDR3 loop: CSARPIGAGSSGANVLTF. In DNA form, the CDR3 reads TGCAGTGCTAGACCGATTGGAGCCGGGAGCTCTGGGGCCAACGTCCTGACTTTC.

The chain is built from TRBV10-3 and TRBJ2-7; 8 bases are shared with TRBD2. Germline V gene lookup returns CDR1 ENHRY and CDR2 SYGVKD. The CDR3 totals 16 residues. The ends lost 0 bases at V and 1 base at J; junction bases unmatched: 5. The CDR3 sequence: CAISESEREFSYEQYF. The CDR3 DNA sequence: TGTGCCATCAGTGAGTCGGAGCGGGAGTTTTCCTACGAGCAGTACTTC.

The CDR3 DNA sequence: TGTGCCAGCAGCTTAGCCGGGACTAGCACCAGCGCAGCAAATACGCAGTATTTT. This sequence encodes CASSLAGTSTSAANTQYF. The chain carries TRBV11-3 and TRBJ2-3; 9 nucleotides match TRBD2. This CDR3 spans 18 amino acids. V shed 1 base, J shed 7 bases, and the junction held 15 bases outside the gene matches. Germline V CDR1 and CDR2: SGHNT, YENEEA.

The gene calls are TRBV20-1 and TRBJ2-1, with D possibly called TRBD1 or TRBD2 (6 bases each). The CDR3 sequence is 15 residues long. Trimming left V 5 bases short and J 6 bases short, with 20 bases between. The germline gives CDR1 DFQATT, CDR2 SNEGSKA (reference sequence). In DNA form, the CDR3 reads TGCAGTGCTTTAGGAGGGACATTTGGCCCCAATGAGCAGTTCTTC. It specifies CSALGGTFGPNEQFF.

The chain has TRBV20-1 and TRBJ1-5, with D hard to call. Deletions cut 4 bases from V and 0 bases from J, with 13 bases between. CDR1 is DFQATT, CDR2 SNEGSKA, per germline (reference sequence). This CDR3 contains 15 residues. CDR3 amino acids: CSATPSRNSNQPQHF. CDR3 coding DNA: TGCAGTGCTACCCCCTCAAGAAATAGCAATCAGCCCCAGCATTTT.

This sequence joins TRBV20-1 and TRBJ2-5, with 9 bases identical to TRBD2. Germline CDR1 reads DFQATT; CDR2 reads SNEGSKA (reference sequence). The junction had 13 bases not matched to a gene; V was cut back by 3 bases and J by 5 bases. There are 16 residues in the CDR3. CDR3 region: CSASDGSGGRRETQYF. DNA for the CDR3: TGCAGTGCTAGCGATGGTAGCGGGGGAAGGAGGGAGACCCAGTACTTC.

The CDR3 region has the DNA TGTGCCTGGAGTGTGGTAGGGGCCGGGGAGCTGTTTTTT. This encodes CAWSVVGAGELFF. This chain connects TRBV30 to TRBJ2-2, with D perhaps TRBD1 (5 bases). From germline, CDR1 is GTSNPN and CDR2 SVGIG (reference sequence). Trimming left V 0 bases short and J 6 bases short, with 8 bases between. The CDR3 has 13 amino acids.

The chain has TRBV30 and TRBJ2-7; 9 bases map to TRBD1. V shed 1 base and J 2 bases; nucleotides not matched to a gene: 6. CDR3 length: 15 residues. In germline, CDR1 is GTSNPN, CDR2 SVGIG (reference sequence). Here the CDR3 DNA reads TGTGCCTGGAGTGGGGGGACAGGGATCACCTACGAGCAGTACTTC. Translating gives CAWSGGTGITYEQYF. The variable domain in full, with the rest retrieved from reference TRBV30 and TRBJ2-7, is SQTIHQWPATLVQPVGSPLSLECTVEGTSNPNLYWYRQAAGRGLQLLFYSVGIGQISSEVPQNLSASRPQDRQFILSSKKLLLSDSGFYLCAWSGGTGITYEQYFGPGTRLTVT.

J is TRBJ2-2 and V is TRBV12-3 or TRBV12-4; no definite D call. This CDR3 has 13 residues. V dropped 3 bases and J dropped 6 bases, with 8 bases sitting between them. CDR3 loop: CASSLARSGELFF. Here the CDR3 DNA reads TGTGCCAGCAGTTTGGCCAGGTCCGGGGAGCTGTTTTTT.

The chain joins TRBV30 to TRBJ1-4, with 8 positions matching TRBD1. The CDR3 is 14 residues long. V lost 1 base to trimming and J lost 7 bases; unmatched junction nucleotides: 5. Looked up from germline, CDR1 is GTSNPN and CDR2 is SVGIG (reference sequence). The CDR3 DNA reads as TGTGCCTGGAGTGCCCAGGGGGCAGGTGAAAAACTGTTTTTT. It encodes CAWSAQGAGEKLFF.

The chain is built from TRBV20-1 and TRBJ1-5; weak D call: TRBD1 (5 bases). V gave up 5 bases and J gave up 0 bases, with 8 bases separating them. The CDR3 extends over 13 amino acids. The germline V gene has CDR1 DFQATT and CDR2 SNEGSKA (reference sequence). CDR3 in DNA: TGCAGTGCTTCTGACAGTAGCAATCAGCCCCAGCATTTT. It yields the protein CSASDSSNQPQHF.

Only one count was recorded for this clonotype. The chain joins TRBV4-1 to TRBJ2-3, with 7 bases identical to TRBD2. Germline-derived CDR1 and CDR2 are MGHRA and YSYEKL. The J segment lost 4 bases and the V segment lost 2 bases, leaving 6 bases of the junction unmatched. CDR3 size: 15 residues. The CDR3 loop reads CASSQQTSIADTQYF. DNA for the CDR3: TGCGCCAGCAGCCAACAGACTAGCATTGCAGATACGCAGTATTTT.

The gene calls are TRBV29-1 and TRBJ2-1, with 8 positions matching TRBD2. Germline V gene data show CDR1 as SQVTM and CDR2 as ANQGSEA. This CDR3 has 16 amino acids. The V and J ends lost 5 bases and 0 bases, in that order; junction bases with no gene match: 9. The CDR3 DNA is TGCAGCGTTCATTTTAGCGGGACAAGCTCCTACAATGAGCAGTTCTTC. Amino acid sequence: CSVHFSGTSSYNEQFF.